These 27 T cell receptor beta chains came from one sample sequenced in a study of T cells expressing NK-cell markers. TCRdb reworked the 5' RACE reads into one entry per CDR3 protein, no DNA. The repertoire table contains 300,000 to 450,000 distinct CDR3 sequences. The sequenced sample was blood T cells: a sorted CD56 or NKG2C T cell subset, CD4+ or CD8+ T cells, or bulk PBMC T cells (not recorded which). The receptors originated from a man aged 18 to 69 in good health.

The chain combines TRBV11-2 with TRBJ2-7; TCRdb lists TRBD1, though no DNA is available to test this call. Per germline, CDR1 SGHAT and CDR2 FQNNGV. This CDR3 is built from 14 residues. This chain's CDR3 is CASSQDGVDYEQYF.

The chain combines TRBV5-1 with TRBJ2-7; TCRdb names TRBD1, which stays unverified in the absence of DNA. This CDR3 has 15 amino acids. The germline V gene encodes CDR1 SGHRS and CDR2 YFSETQ. CDR3 sequence: CASSLHGGVSYEQYF.

This chain uses TRBV9 with TRBJ2-5; the D gene TCRdb calls, TRBD2, cannot be checked with no DNA. Germline CDR1 SGDLS, CDR2 YYNGEE. The CDR3 is made up of 15 amino acids. Here the CDR3 reads CASSINSGGKETQYF.

The rearrangement links TRBV5-1 to TRBJ2-7; the TCRdb D gene call, TRBD1, has no DNA to confirm it. This CDR3 is built from 14 residues. CDR1 and CDR2 (germline): SGHRS, YFSETQ. CDR3 sequence reads: CASSLGQHSYEQYF.

The chain combines TRBV24-1 with TRBJ2-5; the TCRdb D gene call, TRBD1, has no DNA to confirm it. The germline CDR1 and CDR2 sequences are KGHDR and SFDVKD. This CDR3 has 17 residues. CDR3: CATSDPGASSYQETQYF.

This chain uses TRBV11-2 with TRBJ2-2; TCRdb reports TRBD2, a call that lacks DNA to check it against. Germline assignment: CDR1 SGHAT and CDR2 FQNNGV. This CDR3 is built from 16 residues. CDR3 in amino acids: CASSFAGGAGTGELFF.

The chain's CDR3 is CSAYSSADTQYF. This rearrangement joins TRBV20-1 to TRBJ2-3. Per germline, CDR1 DFQATT and CDR2 SNEGSKA (reference sequence). The CDR3 consists of 12 residues.

V is TRBV2 and J is TRBJ2-1; without DNA, the TCRdb call of TRBD1 cannot be checked. This CDR3 comprises 15 residues. Germline CDR1 is SNHLY and CDR2 is FYNNEI. The CDR3 sequence: CASRVRDRVGNEQFF.

This chain connects TRBV6-6 to TRBJ1-1. The CDR3 runs 12 residues. CDR1 and CDR2 (germline): MNHNY, SVGAGI (reference sequence). The CDR3 protein is CASVRMNTEAFF.

This chain connects TRBV7-3 to TRBJ2-1; TCRdb picks TRBD1, but there is no DNA to check that call. Germline loops: CDR1 SGHTA, CDR2 FQGTGA. The CDR3 is 15 amino acids. The CDR3 is CASSPFLSSYNEQFF. The full variable domain, its missing parts supplied by reference TRBV7-3 and TRBJ2-1, is GAGVSQTPSNKVTEKGKYVELRCDPISGHTALYWYRQSLGQGPEFLIYFQGTGAADDSGLPNDRFFAVRPEGSVSTLKIQRTERGDSAVYLCASSPFLSSYNEQFFGPGTRLTVL.

The chain is built from TRBV20-1 and TRBJ2-3; the D call of TRBD1 rests on TCRdb alone, since no DNA is present to check it. Germline lookup yields CDR1 DFQATT and CDR2 SNEGSKA (reference sequence). The CDR3 spans 14 residues. CDR3 sequence reads: CSGRGAGNTDTQYF.

The chain uses TRBV9 and TRBJ1-5; TCRdb designates TRBD1, a call that cannot be tested without DNA. The CDR3 runs 15 residues. Germline CDR1 is SGDLS and CDR2 is YYNGEE. CDR3 sequence reads: CASSRDGHGNQPQHF.

J is TRBJ2-7 and V is TRBV6-4; without DNA, the TCRdb call of TRBD1 cannot be checked. Germline assignment: CDR1 MRHNA and CDR2 SNTAGT. This CDR3 spans 19 amino acids. The chain's CDR3 is CATSSYGTGQNGRIHEQYF.

The chain is built from TRBV7-2 and TRBJ1-2; TCRdb calls TRBD1, which cannot be checked without DNA. CDR1 is SGHTA and CDR2 is FQGNSA in the germline V gene. The CDR3 loop spans 17 amino acids. CDR3 sequence reads: CASSLAPGTGGGRGYTF.

This rearrangement joins TRBV7-8 to TRBJ2-3; TCRdb returns TRBD1, unconfirmable since there is no DNA. This CDR3 contains 15 residues. Germline V gene data show CDR1 as SGHVS and CDR2 as FQNEAQ. This CDR3 reads CASSPNTRGPDTQYF.

V and J are TRBV7-3 and TRBJ2-3; TCRdb outputs TRBD1, but without DNA this stays unchecked. CDR1 is SGHTA and CDR2 is FQGTGA in the germline V gene. The CDR3 extends over 15 amino acids. CDR3: CASSLVQGASDTQYF.

The V gene is TRBV28, the J gene TRBJ1-5; TCRdb's assignment of TRBD1 cannot be checked, as there is no DNA. CDR1 is MDHEN, CDR2 SYDVKM, per germline. This CDR3 comprises 14 residues. CDR3 in amino acids: CASSLRDSNQPQHF.

The chain is built from TRBV20-1 and TRBJ1-6. From germline, CDR1 is DFQATT and CDR2 SNEGSKA (reference sequence). The CDR3 runs to 15 residues. This CDR3 is CSASADRSYNSPLHF.

This chain joins TRBV6-1 and TRBJ2-3; the D gene TCRdb calls, TRBD1, cannot be checked with no DNA. This CDR3 has 15 residues. From germline, CDR1 is MNHNS and CDR2 SASEGT. CDR3 amino acids: CASTYRTGSTDTQYF.

The chain links TRBV15 to TRBJ2-7; the D gene TCRdb calls, TRBD1, cannot be checked with no DNA. Germline assignment: CDR1 LNHNV and CDR2 YYDKDF (reference sequence). This CDR3 is built from 16 residues. The CDR3 spells CATSRNRDIRSYEQYF.

This chain joins TRBV7-2 and TRBJ2-3. CDR1 is SGHTA, CDR2 FQGNSA, per germline. The CDR3 has 17 residues. The CDR3 sequence: CASSLAAMYPSTDTQYF.

The gene calls are TRBV18 and TRBJ2-5; the TCRdb D gene call, TRBD1, has no DNA to confirm it. The CDR3 extends over 16 amino acids. Per germline, CDR1 KGHSH and CDR2 LQKENI. CDR3 sequence reads: CASSEAHGAGKETQYF.

The chain couples TRBV5-1 to TRBJ2-3; TCRdb indicates TRBD1, and absent DNA this call remains unverified. CDR1 is SGHRS, CDR2 YFSETQ, per germline. The CDR3 has 14 residues. CDR3 residues: CASSVQQGADTQYF.

The chain uses TRBV7-2 and TRBJ2-1. CDR3 length equals 15 residues. CDR1 and CDR2 (germline): SGHTA, FQGNSA. CDR3 in amino acids: CASSLAWNSYNEQFF.

This rearrangement joins TRBV7-7 to TRBJ1-2; TCRdb outputs TRBD1, but without DNA this stays unchecked. The CDR3 length is 15 residues. CDR1 and CDR2 from the germline V gene are SSHAT and FNYEAQ (reference sequence). CDR3 loop: CASSHETGFSNGYTF.

The chain combines TRBV10-2 with TRBJ2-2. Germline loops: CDR1 WSHSY, CDR2 SAAADI. The CDR3 totals 14 residues. The chain's CDR3 is CASKSYPNTGELFF.

The V and J genes are TRBV10-3 and TRBJ1-1; without DNA, the TCRdb call of TRBD1 cannot be checked. The CDR3 length is 15 residues. Per germline, CDR1 ENHRY and CDR2 SYGVKD. The CDR3 sequence: CAISEVGRGNTEAFF.